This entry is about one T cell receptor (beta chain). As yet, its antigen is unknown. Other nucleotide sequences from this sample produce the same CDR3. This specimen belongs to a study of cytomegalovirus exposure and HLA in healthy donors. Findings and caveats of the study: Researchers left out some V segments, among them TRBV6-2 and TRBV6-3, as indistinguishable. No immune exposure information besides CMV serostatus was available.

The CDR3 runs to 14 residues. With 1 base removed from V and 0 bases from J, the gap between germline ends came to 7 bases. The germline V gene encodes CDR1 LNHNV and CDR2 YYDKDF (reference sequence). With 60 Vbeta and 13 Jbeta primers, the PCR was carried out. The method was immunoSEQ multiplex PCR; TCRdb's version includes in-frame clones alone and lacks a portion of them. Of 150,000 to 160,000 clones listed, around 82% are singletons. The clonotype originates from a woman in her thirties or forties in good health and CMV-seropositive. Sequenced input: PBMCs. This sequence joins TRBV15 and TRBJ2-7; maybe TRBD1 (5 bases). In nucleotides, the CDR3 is TGTGCCACCAGCAGAGGGGGCAGCTCCTACGAGCAGTACTTC. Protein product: CATSRGGSSYEQYF.